Following are 19 T cell receptor beta chains from one sample sequenced in a study of metastatic and nonmetastatic thyroid tumors. Via MiXCR, TCRdb re-called the PCR reads. The repertoire consists of tens of thousands of clones, with roughly 24% occurring once and the leading ten covering 15% to 20%. Thyroid surgery took place with no prior treatment in any patient. The sample was blood. All receptors derive from a male donor with papillary thyroid cancer or a benign thyroid nodule (not recorded which). Some clones in this sample may be carry-over from other donors' samples.

Concerning this clone itself: At one of its ends the junction is not consistent with the germline gene, which may arise from a read error. The chain combines TRBV6-4 with TRBJ1-3, with 7 positions matching TRBD1. There are 19 residues in the CDR3. Per germline, CDR1 MRHNA and CDR2 SNTAGT. The CDR3 nucleotides read TGTGCCAGCAATGACTACAGGGGAAGGGGCACTCTCTCTGGAAACACCATATATTTT. The encoded protein is CASNDYRGRGTLSGNTIYF.

This chain connects TRBV11-2 to TRBJ2-1; TRBD2 agrees at 11 bases. J lost 10 bases, V lost 4 bases, and 9 bases had no gene match. CDR3 length equals 15 residues. Germline V gene lookup returns CDR1 SGHAT and CDR2 FQNNGV. The DNA for the CDR3 is TGTGCCAGCAGCTCAATTAGCGGGAGGGGAAGGGAGCAGTTCTTC. Translating it yields CASSSISGRGREQFF.

The chain couples TRBV24-1 to TRBJ1-5, with 8 bases fitting TRBD1. The CDR3 has 17 amino acids. After removal of 4 bases from V and 4 bases from J, the junction contained 11 bases not matched to a gene. CDR1 is KGHDR, CDR2 SFDVKD, per germline. DNA for the CDR3: TGTGCCACCAGTGAAAGGGACAGGCACAATCCTAATCAGCCCCAGCATTTT. Translated, it gives CATSERDRHNPNQPQHF.

Only a few counts were recorded for this clone. The chain joins TRBV28 to TRBJ2-1, with 9 nucleotides matching TRBD2. The germline gives CDR1 MDHEN, CDR2 SYDVKM. The CDR3 consists of 14 residues. The junction had 7 bases not matched to a gene; V was cut back by 10 bases and J by 3 bases. CDR3 DNA sequence: TGTGCCAATAGCGGGAGTAAGGACTACAATGAGCAGTTCTTC. As protein: CANSGSKDYNEQFF.

As regards this clone: A read error is likely, as this CDR3 ends without the conserved phenylalanine or tryptophan. Because the CDR3's place on the DNA is in doubt, the DNA is left out and the CDR3 is given as listed by TCRdb. This chain links TRBV18 with TRBJ2-7; the table's D gene call, TRBD2, was not cross checked with the DNA. 13 amino acids form the CDR3, both terminal residues included. CDR1 and CDR2 (germline): KGHSH, LQKENI. CDR3 protein: CASSLALGCEKYL.

This clone was observed many times. The junction and the germline gene differ at one end; a read error may be behind it. V usage is TRBV7-9 and J usage is TRBJ2-2; no clear D gene. The CDR3 is 15 amino acids. Looked up from germline, CDR1 is SEHNR and CDR2 is FQNEAQ (reference sequence). CDR3 sequence (DNA): TGTGCCAGCAGCTCCCTCACCCCGAAAACCGGGGAGCTGTTTTTT. Its translation: CASSSLTPKTGELFF.

This clone is labeled as medium-sized. This chain links TRBV7-2 with TRBJ1-3, with D hard to call. There are 17 residues in the CDR3. Germline V gene lookup returns CDR1 SGHTA and CDR2 FQGNSA. V was cut by 5 bases and J by 0 bases, with 17 bases left in between. For the CDR3, the DNA is TGTGCCAGCAGCGGAAGAACAGTCGCATTCTCTGGAAACACCATATATTTT. It translates to CASSGRTVAFSGNTIYF.

This clone was detected ten times or more. This chain links TRBV6-5 with TRBJ1-4; a weak D match, TRBD1 (6 bases). Germline values: CDR1 MNHEY, CDR2 SVGAGI. The length of the CDR3 is 14 residues. V lost 2 bases, J lost 7 bases, and 11 bases lay in between. The CDR3 reads CASSYVGGGEKLFF. The CDR3 bases are TGTGCCAGCAGTTACGTAGGGGGGGGTGAAAAACTGTTTTTT.

This clone was counted at least ten times. The rearrangement joins TRBV11-3 to TRBJ2-1; 12 bases map to TRBD2. J was trimmed by 7 bases and V by 5 bases; bases with no gene match: 9. Germline CDR1 SGHNT, CDR2 YENEEA. The CDR3 runs to 16 residues. The CDR3 loop is CASSTRLAGDRNEQFF. The DNA of the CDR3 is TGTGCCAGCAGCACCCGACTAGCGGGAGATAGGAATGAGCAGTTCTTC.

This clone was seen repeatedly, ten times or more. This chain uses TRBV7-9 with TRBJ1-1; no definite D call. The CDR3 contains 15 residues. Germline V gene lookup returns CDR1 SEHNR and CDR2 FQNEAQ (reference sequence). The V end lost 5 bases, the J end lost 1 base, and 14 bases lay between the germline ends. CDR3 bases: TGTGCCAGCAGCCTGGACGGACTGGGGAACACTGAAGCTTTCTTT. Translation gives CASSLDGLGNTEAFF.

This clone has a count of ten or more. This rearrangement joins TRBV25-1 to TRBJ2-5, with TRBD2 matching 8 bases. CDR1 is MGHDK and CDR2 is SYGVNS in the germline V gene. Unmatched junction bases numbered 9, after V lost 2 bases and J lost 4 bases. This CDR3 contains 16 residues. The CDR3 protein is CASSESGRGNGETQYF. CDR3 nucleotide sequence: TGTGCCAGCAGTGAAAGCGGGAGAGGGAATGGAGAGACCCAGTACTTC.

The chain links TRBV3-1 to TRBJ2-7; no reliable D call. V lost 0 bases, J lost 9 bases, and 21 bases lay in between. Per germline, CDR1 LGHDT and CDR2 YNNKEL (reference sequence). The CDR3 runs 16 residues. The CDR3 DNA is TGTGCCAGCAGCCAAGAAAGGACGGACGCTTACGAGTTGCAGTACTTC. Translation: CASSQERTDAYELQYF.

This clone was counted many times. The genes are TRBV7-9 and TRBJ2-1, with D unresolved. Germline CDR1 and CDR2: SEHNR and FQNEAQ (reference sequence). This CDR3 has 14 residues. The germline V and J ends were trimmed by 5 bases and 6 bases, with 14 bases remaining between them. CDR3 in amino acids: CASSEGSPFNEQFF. The DNA for the CDR3 is TGTGCCAGCAGCGAAGGGTCGCCTTTCAATGAGCAGTTCTTC.

This clone was detected many times. The chain joins TRBV20-1 to TRBJ2-1, with 13 bases matching TRBD2. CDR3 length: 16 residues. Germline CDR1 and CDR2: DFQATT and SNEGSKA (reference sequence). J was trimmed by 6 bases and V by 1 base; bases with no gene match: 6. CDR3 sequence reads: CSARGPGLAGVNEQFF. The CDR3, as DNA: TGCAGTGCTAGAGGACCCGGACTAGCGGGAGTCAATGAGCAGTTCTTC.

This clone is deemed medium-sized. J is TRBJ1-4 and V is TRBV20-1, with TRBD1 matching 10 bases. CDR1 DFQATT and CDR2 SNEGSKA come from the germline V gene (reference sequence). The J segment lost 7 bases and the V segment lost 4 bases, leaving 3 bases of the junction unmatched. There are 13 residues in the CDR3. In DNA, the CDR3 is TGCAGTGCTACCCGGACAGGGGGTGAAAAACTGTTTTTT. This encodes CSATRTGGEKLFF.

This clone was seen repeatedly, ten times or more. J is TRBJ2-1 and V is TRBV7-8; 15 bases map to TRBD2. CDR3 length: 18 amino acids. V shed 5 bases, J shed 8 bases, and the junction held 13 bases outside the gene matches. The germline CDR1 and CDR2 sequences are SGHVS and FQNEAQ. CDR3 nucleotide sequence: TGTGCCAGCAGCCGGGGACTAGCGGGAGGTTATACGGTCGATGAGCAGTTCTTC. Encoded protein: CASSRGLAGGYTVDEQFF. Combining the CDR3 with reference TRBV7-8 and TRBJ2-1 gives the whole variable domain GAGVSQSPRYKVAKRGQDVALRCDPISGHVSLFWYQQALGQGPEFLTYFQNEAQLDKSGLPSDRFFAERPEGSVSTLKIQRTQQEDSAVYLCASSRGLAGGYTVDEQFFGPGTRLTVL.

This clone appeared a few times. The genes are TRBV20-1 and TRBJ1-2; 7 bases match TRBD1. The V gene's germline CDR1 is DFQATT and CDR2 SNEGSKA (reference sequence). The CDR3 loop spans 11 amino acids. V lost 6 bases to trimming and J lost 7 bases; unmatched junction nucleotides: 5. CDR3 sequence: CSAQGGGGYTF. Written as DNA, the CDR3 is TGCAGTGCCCAGGGGGGGGGTGGCTACACCTTC.

This clone was recorded at least ten times. The rearrangement links TRBV13 to TRBJ2-3; D assignment may be TRBD1 or TRBD2 (5 bases each). The CDR3 has 17 residues. Trimming took off 5 bases at V and 1 base at J, with 19 bases between the two ends. Germline assignment: CDR1 PRHDT and CDR2 FYEKMQ (reference sequence). The DNA for the CDR3 is TGTGCCAGCAGCACCGCGAGGGGTTTGGGGGGCACAGATACGCAGTATTTT. This translates into CASSTARGLGGTDTQYF.

For this clone: A read error may produce the germline difference seen at one junction end. CDR3: CSAPHPALAGPYNEQLF. The CDR3 DNA reads as TGCAGTGCACCCCATCCGGCACTAGCGGGACCCTACAATGAGCAGCTCTTC. The V call is TRBV20-1, the J call TRBJ2-1; 10 bases fit TRBD2. Germline CDR1 is DFQATT and CDR2 is SNEGSKA (reference sequence). This CDR3 contains 17 residues.